These 8 T cell receptor beta chains were all obtained from the same sample, sequenced in a study of shared T cell receptors in the human thymus. Using immunoSEQ multiplex PCR, the repertoire was profiled, and TCRdb retains in-frame clones only, with some absent. The sample lists under 850,000 clones, 88% seen once, with about 0.01% in the top ten. The same sample was also studied in work on human thymus T cells.

The sample was thymocytes. The receptors here all came from a boy in the first two years of life with a congenital heart defect.

The rearrangement joins TRBV4-1 to TRBJ2-7, with a tentative D call TRBD2 (5 bases). The germline V gene encodes CDR1 MGHRA and CDR2 YSYEKL. V lost 4 bases, J lost 3 bases, and 19 bases lay in between. CDR3 size: 16 residues. DNA of the CDR3: TGCGCCAGCAGCCCACGTCTGGAGGTCAACTACTACGAGCAGTACTTC. This codes for CASSPRLEVNYYEQYF.

In the case of this clone: Within the sample, other DNA sequences also encode this same CDR3. This chain links TRBV5-1 with TRBJ2-5; 8 bases align to TRBD1. This CDR3 comprises 14 residues. Germline V gene lookup returns CDR1 SGHRS and CDR2 YFSETQ. Germline trimming cut 2 bases from V and 5 bases from J; bases unmatched to any gene: 5. The CDR3 DNA reads TGCGCCAGCAGCTTAGGACAGGGAAAGGAGACCCAGTACTTC. It translates to CASSLGQGKETQYF. The full variable domain, with the rest looked up from reference TRBV5-1 and TRBJ2-5, is KAGVTQTPRYLIKTRGQQVTLSCSPISGHRSVSWYQQTPGQGLQFLFEYFSETQRNKGNFPGRFSGRQFSNSRSEMNVSTLELGDSALYLCASSLGQGKETQYFGPGTRLLVL.

This rearrangement joins TRBV5-3 to TRBJ1-2, with 7 bases identical to TRBD1. TRBV5-3 is given ORF status, its function remaining uncertain. This CDR3 contains 12 residues. V lost 7 bases and J lost 7; bases outside the gene matches: 7. CDR3 sequence reads: CARAQGLGGYTF. The CDR3 bases are TGTGCCAGAGCACAGGGGTTAGGTGGCTACACCTTC.

As concerns this clone: The germline gene is not matched at one end of the junction; a read error may be the cause. The CDR3 DNA follows: TGCGCCAACAGCTTGGGCGGTTACAATGAGCAGTTCTTC. It codes for CANSLGGYNEQFF. The gene calls are TRBV5-1 and TRBJ2-1; D unresolved. Looked up from germline, CDR1 is SGHRS and CDR2 is YFSETQ. The CDR3 has 13 residues.

The chain uses TRBV15 and TRBJ1-4; possible D gene TRBD1, 5 bases. The CDR3 covers 17 residues. Germline values: CDR1 LNHNV, CDR2 YYDKDF (reference sequence). The germline V and J ends were trimmed by 1 base and 1 base, with 13 bases remaining between them. The CDR3 DNA follows: TGTGCCACCAGCAGAGTGGCAGGGAGGGGAACTAATGAAAAACTGTTTTTT. Its protein is CATSRVAGRGTNEKLFF.

The J gene is TRBJ1-2, the V gene TRBV18; 7 positions match TRBD1. This CDR3 region has 14 residues. Germline trimming cut 11 bases from V and 5 bases from J; bases unmatched to any gene: 14. The germline gives CDR1 KGHSH, CDR2 LQKENI. This chain's CDR3 is CASSGQEKEYGYTF. The CDR3 DNA follows: TGTGCCTCCTCCGGACAGGAAAAGGAATATGGCTACACCTTC.

This clone was observed a few times. V and J are TRBV4-3 and TRBJ1-2; maybe TRBD1 (5 bases). Germline CDR1 LGHNA, CDR2 YSLEER. The CDR3 runs 17 residues. Trimming stripped 4 bases from V and 0 bases from J, with 18 bases between. In DNA, the CDR3 is TGCGCCAGCAGCCTCGAGCCACCGACAGCGTCTAACTATGGCTACACCTTC. Protein sequence: CASSLEPPTASNYGYTF.

The chain links TRBV5-5 to TRBJ2-7; the D is unclear. Trimming stripped 5 bases from V and 3 bases from J, with 9 bases between. Germline loops: CDR1 SGHKS, CDR2 YYEKEE (reference sequence). The CDR3 has 12 residues. This CDR3 reads CASSSGFYEQYF. The DNA for the CDR3 is TGTGCCAGCAGTTCAGGATTCTACGAGCAGTACTTC.